This is a list of T cell receptor beta chains from one sample in a study of chemoradiotherapy in HPV16-positive cancers. The method was immunoSEQ multiplex PCR; TCRdb's version includes in-frame clones alone and lacks a portion of them. The data hold over a thousand clones, with over 60% observed a single time. Here the sequenced sample was tumor tissue, taken from a patient who underwent chemoradiotherapy. These receptor sequences come from a human donor with HPV-associated anogenital cancer. CDR3s include the opening cysteine and the closing phenylalanine or tryptophan. Rows may omit the clone size; those that give it use once, few, many or a size class.

TRBV6-5	TRBJ1-2	once	CASRPLPNYGYTF
TRBV29-1	TRBJ1-1	.	CSAPLSGGKAFF
TRBV10-3	TRBJ1-2	.	CAISGSSSGYTF
TRBV4-2	.	.	CASSPNTYEQYF
TRBV5-1	TRBJ2-7	.	CASSWGTYEQYF
TRBV11-2	TRBJ2-7	few	CASSPMTSGISYEQYF
TRBV10-3	TRBJ1-1	.	CASGGSTEAFF
TRBV7-2	TRBJ2-7	.	CASSTHSGSSYEQYF
TRBV6-5	TRBJ2-7	.	CASTHRYGSYEQYF
TRBV5-1	TRBJ1-1	.	CASSLPDRGEAFF
TRBV5-6	TRBJ1-2	.	CASSLAAGLNYGYTF
TRBV19	TRBJ1-5	once	CASRTGGANNQPQHF
TRBV6-4	TRBJ2-7	.	CASSDSPTDRGRGGYEQYF
TRBV29-1	TRBJ2-7	.	CSVETGSGLLSEQYF
TRBV10-3	TRBJ1-5	.	CASSEWGIRGPGQPQHF
TRBV4-1	TRBJ1-5	.	CASSQDPGDYQPQHF
TRBV7-8	TRBJ1-5	.	CASSLVLRADSNQPQHF
TRBV29-1	TRBJ1-1	.	CSVEPPARNTEAFF
TRBV10-3	TRBJ2-1	.	CAISEFSGSSYNEQFF
TRBV10-3	TRBJ2-1	large	CAISAPSGAGPSGDNEQFF
TRBV7-2	TRBJ2-1	.	CASSLGGTYNEQFF
TRBV5-1	TRBJ1-2	.	CASSWRVNYGYTF
TRBV29-1	TRBJ2-2	.	CSVDLGNTGELFF
TRBV18	TRBJ2-1	.	CASSPGGNEQFF
TRBV29-1	TRBJ2-7	few	CSVEDLGTSSLEQYF
TRBV5-4	TRBJ1-1	.	CASSSRQTNTEAFF
TRBV6-1	.	.	CASRTSGVYEQYF
TRBV29-1	TRBJ2-7	.	CSAISVEQYF
TRBV7-8	TRBJ2-7	.	CASSLEYSYEQYF
TRBV27	TRBJ2-2	.	CASSSLDSSEALNTGELFF
TRBV5-1	TRBJ2-6	.	CASSLVSGSLPSGANVLTF
TRBV4-2	TRBJ1-2	few	CASSQGPLGHGYTF
TRBV6-1	TRBJ2-3	.	CASVDRGRTDTQYF
TRBV10-3	TRBJ2-7	.	CAISQGREQYF
TRBV30	TRBJ1-4	.	CAWSDLTTNEKLFF
TRBV5-1	TRBJ2-4	.	CASSMEHGLAKNIQYF
TRBV4-2	TRBJ2-1	.	CASSQGGNGRGYNEQFF
TRBV11-3	TRBJ2-2	few	CASSLGEYELFF
TRBV2	TRBJ2-7	.	CASTRVSYEQYF
TRBV6-1	TRBJ1-2	few	CASTTGFRGYTF
TRBV7-9	TRBJ2-1	once	CASSPGTGAYNEQFF
TRBV19	TRBJ1-5	.	CASRALGGVQSQHF
TRBV6-1	TRBJ1-2	few	CASSDGTPGGGYTF
TRBV6-1	TRBJ2-7	.	CASWGHGGYEQYF
TRBV6-6	TRBJ1-1	.	CASNGRGMNTEAFF